This T cell receptor (beta chain) was recovered during a study of blood T cell repertoires in COVID-19. Study-wide context: Sites across the United States, Italy and Spain contributed samples from acute and convalescent COVID-19. Sample material is recorded as cDNA or gDNA derived from T cells, B-cell-depleted T cells, or PBMCs.

Study processing details: Researchers report that nucleated cell counts were estimated from reference gene primer amplification. Sequencing used immunoSEQ multiplex PCR; TCRdb keeps in-frame clones, though not all of them. V and J calls and clone size are as listed in that table; D and trimming were resolved from the DNA. The sample yields 100,000 or so clones, about 93% seen once. The V end was cut by 4 bases, the J end by 3 bases, with 21 bases between. Germline V lookup: CDR1 MNHNS, CDR2 SASEGT. The CDR3 contains 17 residues. Sequenced: peripheral blood. The genes are TRBV6-1 and TRBJ1-2; TRBD1 might be the D (5 bases). This sequence originates from a woman in her fifties or sixties in a cohort sampled during active COVID-19. Here the CDR3 reads CASSGGYWGGLDYGYTF. The CDR3, as DNA: TGTGCCAGCAGTGGGGGGTACTGGGGAGGGCTCGACTATGGCTACACCTTC.